What follows are 16 T cell receptor beta chains derived from one specimen sequenced in a study of cytomegalovirus exposure and HLA in healthy donors. Clones were sequenced by immunoSEQ multiplex PCR, and TCRdb holds only the in-frame ones, with some missing. Altogether tens of thousands of clones are present, over 90% being singletons, with the ten largest covering more than 4%. Source material: PBMCs. Source of these receptors: a woman under 30 in good health and CMV-seropositive.

This chain uses TRBV7-8 with TRBJ2-5; 13 positions match TRBD2. V shed 2 bases and J 5 bases; nucleotides not matched to a gene: 8. The CDR3 spans 17 residues. Germline assignment: CDR1 SGHVS and CDR2 FQNEAQ. DNA for the CDR3: TGTGCCAGCAGCTTAAAAACTAGCGGGAGGGGAGGGGAGACCCAGTACTTC. The encoded protein is CASSLKTSGRGGETQYF. Full variable domain (remainder filled in from reference TRBV7-8 and TRBJ2-5): GAGVSQSPRYKVAKRGQDVALRCDPISGHVSLFWYQQALGQGPEFLTYFQNEAQLDKSGLPSDRFFAERPEGSVSTLKIQRTQQEDSAVYLCASSLKTSGRGGETQYFGPGTRLLVL.

V gene TRBV4-3 combines with J gene TRBJ2-7, with 10 bases lining up with TRBD2. Trimming cost V 3 bases and J 4 bases; bases outside gene matches: 3. CDR3 size: 14 residues. Germline V gene data show CDR1 as LGHNA and CDR2 as YSLEER. The chain's CDR3 is CASSQSSGSYEQYF. The CDR3 nucleotides are TGCGCCAGCAGCCAGTCTAGCGGGAGTTACGAGCAGTACTTC.

The chain employs TRBV28 and TRBJ1-5; TRBD1 might be the D (5 bases). Germline V lookup: CDR1 MDHEN, CDR2 SYDVKM. The V end lost 0 bases, the J end lost 2 bases, and 5 bases lay between the germline ends. The CDR3 contains 14 residues. The CDR3 DNA sequence: TGTGCCAGCAGTTTATGGACAGGCAATCAGCCCCAGCATTTT. Amino acids: CASSLWTGNQPQHF.

The chain recombines TRBV6-5 with TRBJ2-7; the D gene is possibly TRBD2 (5 bases). The CDR3 consists of 12 residues. CDR1 and CDR2 from the germline V gene are MNHEY and SVGAGI. Trimming took 6 bases from V and 4 from J, leaving 10 bases between them. CDR3 nucleotide sequence: TGTGCCAGCAGGAGCGGCAGGTACGAGCAGTACTTC. Its protein is CASRSGRYEQYF.

The rearrangement links TRBV6-1 to TRBJ2-2; TRBD1 might be the D (6 bases). In germline, CDR1 is MNHNS, CDR2 SASEGT. This CDR3 is built from 16 residues. Trimming shortened V by 4 bases and J by 4 bases, and 16 bases separated the two germline ends. Here the CDR3 reads CASSGAGAGGTGELFF. CDR3 bases: TGTGCCAGCAGTGGGGCAGGGGCTGGTGGCACCGGGGAGCTGTTTTTT.

The chain has TRBV7-9 and TRBJ2-6; no firm D call. Trimming took 5 bases from V and 0 from J, leaving 17 bases between them. Per the germline V gene, CDR1 is SEHNR and CDR2 is FQNEAQ (reference sequence). The CDR3 has 18 residues. The DNA of the CDR3 is TGTGCCAGCAGCAACCCCCGAGGCCTCGGCTCTGGGGCCAACGTCCTGACTTTC. It is translated as CASSNPRGLGSGANVLTF.

For the CDR3, the DNA is TGTGCCAGCAGTAACCCTCGGACAGGGAAAGAGACCCAGTACTTC. It encodes CASSNPRTGKETQYF. The J gene is TRBJ2-5, the V gene TRBV28; 8 nucleotides line up with TRBD1. This CDR3 contains 15 residues. J gave up 3 bases and V 5 bases, and 8 bases lay outside the gene matches. The germline gives CDR1 MDHEN, CDR2 SYDVKM.

The V and J genes are TRBV5-1 and TRBJ2-1; D may be TRBD2 (6 bases). The germline gives CDR1 SGHRS, CDR2 YFSETQ. Trimming left V 0 bases short and J 4 bases short, with 11 bases between. The CDR3 runs to 15 residues. CDR3 protein: CASSLGGVRYNEQFF. The CDR3, as DNA: TGCGCCAGCAGCTTGGGGGGGGTTCGGTACAATGAGCAGTTCTTC.

This chain joins TRBV4-3 and TRBJ2-1, with 11 bases lining up with TRBD2. Germline V gene lookup returns CDR1 LGHNA and CDR2 YSLEER. The CDR3 is made up of 20 amino acids. Losses at the gene ends were 0 bases for V and 0 bases for J; bases not matched to a gene: 10. The CDR3 reads CASSQDKLAGVFYSYNEQFF. CDR3 DNA: TGCGCCAGCAGCCAAGATAAACTAGCGGGAGTTTTCTACTCCTACAATGAGCAGTTCTTC.

The chain has TRBV7-6 and TRBJ2-1; D possibly corresponds to TRBD2 (5 bases). The V gene lost 2 bases and the J gene lost 5 bases, with 7 bases spanning the gap. Per the germline V gene, CDR1 is SGHVS and CDR2 is FNYEAQ. This CDR3 region has 13 residues. The CDR3 nucleotides read TGTGCCAGCAGCTTATCGGGGAACAATGAGCAGTTCTTC. This sequence encodes CASSLSGNNEQFF.

The chain joins TRBV29-1 to TRBJ2-1, with TRBD2 matching over 12 bases. Trimming removed 3 bases from V and 1 base from J; junction bases left unmatched: 7. The CDR3 sequence is 17 residues long. Germline assignment: CDR1 SQVTM and CDR2 ANQGSEA. CDR3 bases: TGCAGCGTTGACCTCACCGGACTAGCGGGGTCCTACAATGAGCAGTTCTTC. Encoded protein: CSVDLTGLAGSYNEQFF.

This chain uses TRBV29-1 with TRBJ2-7; maybe TRBD2 (5 bases). The germline gives CDR1 SQVTM, CDR2 ANQGSEA. Trimming took off 6 bases at V and 3 bases at J, with 9 bases between the two ends. The CDR3 is made up of 11 amino acids. The CDR3 region has the DNA TGCAGCGTGACGGGGAACTACGAGCAGTACTTC. This sequence encodes CSVTGNYEQYF.

This sequence joins TRBV27 and TRBJ1-4; 7 positions match TRBD1. This CDR3 spans 14 amino acids. Germline lookup yields CDR1 MNHEY and CDR2 SMNVEV (reference sequence). With 5 bases clipped from V and 6 bases from J, the junction kept 6 bases outside the gene matches. In DNA, the CDR3 is TGTGCCAGCAGTGCAACAGGGGTTTATGAAAAACTGTTTTTT. It codes for CASSATGVYEKLFF.

The V gene is TRBV5-4, the J gene TRBJ1-1, with 11 nucleotides matching TRBD1. Germline lookup yields CDR1 SGHNT and CDR2 YYREEE (reference sequence). The CDR3 contains 15 residues. After removal of 0 bases from V and 4 bases from J, the junction contained 2 bases not matched to a gene. The CDR3 nucleotides are TGTGCCAGCAGCTTGGTGGGACAGGGGGGCACTGAAGCTTTCTTT. Its protein product is CASSLVGQGGTEAFF.

The chain couples TRBV4-1 to TRBJ2-1; a weak D match, TRBD2 (5 bases). Trimming removed 2 bases at V and 3 bases at J, with 14 bases between. This CDR3 region has 16 residues. Per germline, CDR1 MGHRA and CDR2 YSYEKL. Here the CDR3 reads CASSQKEAMSYNEQFF. For the CDR3, the DNA is TGCGCCAGCAGCCAAAAGGAGGCCATGAGCTACAATGAGCAGTTCTTC.

The chain couples TRBV11-2 to TRBJ2-7; the D is unclear. The CDR3 runs to 12 residues. V dropped 2 bases and J dropped 3 bases, with 5 bases sitting between them. The germline gives CDR1 SGHAT, CDR2 FQNNGV. Here the CDR3 reads CASSLTGYEQYF. CDR3 nucleotides: TGTGCCAGCAGCTTAACGGGCTACGAGCAGTACTTC.